This TCR beta chain was sequenced in a study of CD8+CD57+ T cells in acquired aplastic anemia (dated 2018 in TCRdb). Describing the broader study: Extracted DNA from sorted CD4+ and CD8+ cells averaged around 3.2 ug, ranging from about 0.17 to 30 ug. CD8+CD57+ expansion was defined as a frequency above the mean frequency observed in healthy subjects. Overall results and qualifications from the work: Patients and healthy controls showed no significant difference in CD8+ Simpson's diversity (P=0.060). Although roughly 29 CD8+ CDR3 sequences were shared by patients and controls, these sequences appeared highly expressed in patients and within the immunodominant clones of patients.

Profiling of TCR beta VDJ combinations and CDR3 sequences used genomic DNA as the template. An Illumina HiSeq 2000 was used for TCR repertoire sequencing. The original methods were these. Repertoire assessment relied on Simpson's diversity index, CDR3 size and DJ length profiles, and TRBV/TRBJ rearrangement plots. The immunodominant clone was defined as the most abundant DNA sequence in deep sequencing data. CDR3 amino acid sequences were checked for sharing between subjects and were compared against published repertoires and the VDJdb database. TCRdb reran the public reads through fastp at Q25 and MiXCR, keeping productive beta chains. Each CDR3 protein gets just one entry, which takes the most common genes and DNA from the rows behind it. It is TCRdb's table, rather than the study itself, that gives the V and J calls and clone size. For this sample there are about 180,000 distinct CDR3 sequences; approximately 48% appear just once. Of the sample, under 2% is held by the ten largest clones.

Worth noting for this clonotype: It has no known antigen specificity. Likely a read error: the CDR3 ends without its conserved phenylalanine or tryptophan.

Expansion of CD8+CD57+ cells had been shown by flow cytometry in the patients chosen for sequencing. Severe acquired aplastic anemia was diagnosed in all patients according to International Study of Aplastic Anemia and Agranulocytosis and Camitta criteria. No patient had received any therapy when blood was sampled. TCR repertoires of sorted CD4+ and CD8+ blood T cells from severe aplastic anemia patients and healthy subjects were deep-sequenced in the study. Patients were enrolled under clinicaltrials.gov protocols 00001620, 01623167, 00001397, 00071045, 00081523 and 00961064 in the USA. Ficoll-Paque density gradient centrifugation was used to isolate peripheral blood mononuclear cells. Before DNA extraction, CD4+ and CD8+ T cells were sorted with FACS or magnetic beads. This clonotype was sampled from a human donor with aplastic anemia. Sequencing input: sorted CD4+, CD8+, or CD8+CD57+ T cells (not recorded which) from PBMCs.

In nucleotide form, the sequence is TGTGCCTCGGCCGGGGGACAGGGGTCGAATCAGCCCCAGCATGTT. The encoded protein is CASAGGQGSNQPQHV. Recombination linked TRBV10-3 to TRBJ1-5, and 10 bases in between align with TRBD1. Inclusive of both ends, the CDR3 amounts to 15 amino acids. CDR3 DNA is the only sequence kept; it has 45 bases, read in frame from the first base. Trimmed from V: 11 bases; trimmed from J: 4 bases; junction bases lacking a gene match: 11. Sequences ENHRY (CDR1) and SYGVKD (CDR2) are obtained from the germline V gene.